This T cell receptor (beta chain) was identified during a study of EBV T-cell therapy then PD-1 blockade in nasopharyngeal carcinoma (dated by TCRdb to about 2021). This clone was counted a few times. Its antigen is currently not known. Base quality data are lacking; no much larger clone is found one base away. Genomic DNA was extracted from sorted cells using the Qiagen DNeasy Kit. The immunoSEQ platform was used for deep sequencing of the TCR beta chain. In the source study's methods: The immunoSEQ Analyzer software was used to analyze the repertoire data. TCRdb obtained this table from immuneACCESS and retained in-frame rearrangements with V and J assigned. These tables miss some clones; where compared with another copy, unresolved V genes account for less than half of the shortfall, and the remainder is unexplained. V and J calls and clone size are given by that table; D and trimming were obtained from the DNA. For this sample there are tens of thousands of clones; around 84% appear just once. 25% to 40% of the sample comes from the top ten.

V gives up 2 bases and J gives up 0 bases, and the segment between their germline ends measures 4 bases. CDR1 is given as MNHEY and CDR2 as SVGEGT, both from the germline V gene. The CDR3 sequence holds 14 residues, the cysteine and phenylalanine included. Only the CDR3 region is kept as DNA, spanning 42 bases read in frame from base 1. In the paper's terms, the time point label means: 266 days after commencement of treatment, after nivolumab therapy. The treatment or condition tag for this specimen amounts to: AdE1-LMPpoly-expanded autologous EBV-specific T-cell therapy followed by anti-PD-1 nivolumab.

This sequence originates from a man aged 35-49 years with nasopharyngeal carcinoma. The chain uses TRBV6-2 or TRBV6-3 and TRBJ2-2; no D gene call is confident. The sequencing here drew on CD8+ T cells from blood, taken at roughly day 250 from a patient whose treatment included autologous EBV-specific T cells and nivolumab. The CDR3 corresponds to CASSYDTNTGELFF. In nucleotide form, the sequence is TGTGCCAGCAGTTACGACACGAACACCGGGGAGCTGTTTTTT.